Given below is one T cell receptor (beta chain) in context. Its target is not known. This entry is derived from a study of T cell repertoires in cytomegalovirus infection. Overall study: Both CMV infection and a matching HLA type were indicated by public TCR beta signatures. Study-wide results and limits: The ex vivo response was dominated by HLA-C-restricted CMV-specific TCR beta clonotypes.

Via MiXCR, TCRdb re-called the reads, giving one row per CDR3 protein. Altogether some 680,000 distinct CDR3 sequences are present, approximately 34% being singletons, with the ten largest covering under 3%. The CDR3 consists of 14 residues. Germline lookup yields CDR1 SGHVS and CDR2 FQNEAQ. Trimming left V 5 bases short and J 4 bases short, with 14 bases between. V is TRBV7-8 and J is TRBJ1-1; maybe TRBD1 (6 bases). This TCR was sampled from a human donor in good health (CMV status not recorded). Some clones in this sample may be carry-over from other donors' samples. The sequencing input was PBMCs. The CDR3: CASSRTVRSTEAFF. CDR3 nucleotides: TGTGCCAGCAGCCGGACAGTAAGGTCCACTGAAGCTTTCTTT.